The 22 T cell receptor beta chains given below trace back to one sample, sequenced in a study of beta chain features in type 1 diabetes. Overall study results and limits: TCRB CDR3s from Type 1 diabetes patients were moderately but significantly shorter in all four CD4+ subsets.

These receptors' targets are unknown. Reverse transcribing all isolated RNA meant expressed TCRB transcripts were sequenced. TCRdb's copy holds only in-frame clones and misses some; the assay was immunoSEQ multiplex PCR. Here the sample spans about 160,000 clones, approximately 9.1% being singletons. The sequencing sample was made of central memory CD4+ T cells from blood. The receptors shown here come from a woman between 25 and 40 years old with type 1 diabetes.

The sample holds one count of this clone. This CDR3 is CASSDVTPGTSGQAYEQYF. The CDR3 region has the DNA TGTGCCAGCAGTGATGTTACGCCCGGGACTAGCGGGCAGGCCTACGAGCAGTACTTC. This chain uses TRBV2 with TRBJ2-7; TRBD2 matches at 12 bases. From germline, CDR1 is SNHLY and CDR2 FYNNEI. V shed 3 bases, J shed 2 bases, and the junction held 14 bases outside the gene matches. The CDR3 spans 19 residues.

This chain connects TRBV5-4 to TRBJ1-1; TRBD1 agrees at 8 bases. This CDR3 region has 14 residues. Germline lookup yields CDR1 SGHNT and CDR2 YYREEE (reference sequence). The J segment lost 3 bases and the V segment lost 3 bases, leaving 4 bases of the junction unmatched. The CDR3 region has the DNA TGTGCCAGCAGCTATCCGGACAGGGACACTGAAGCTTTCTTT. Translation: CASSYPDRDTEAFF. Full variable domain (outside the CDR3, taken from reference TRBV5-4 and TRBJ1-1): ETGVTQSPTHLIKTRGQQVTLRCSSQSGHNTVSWYQQALGQGPQFIFQYYREEENGRGNFPPRFSGLQFPNYSSELNVNALELDDSALYLCASSYPDRDTEAFFGQGTRLTVV.

The sample holds many counts of this clone. The chain is built from TRBV4-2 and TRBJ2-2; 9 nucleotides match TRBD1. This CDR3 has 15 residues. V was clipped by 4 bases and J by 8 bases; unmatched bases: 8. Germline CDR1 is LGHNA and CDR2 is YNFKEQ. CDR3 sequence: CASSRRDREGGELFF. The CDR3 bases are TGTGCCAGCAGCCGCCGGGACAGGGAAGGAGGGGAGCTGTTTTTT.

The V call is TRBV28, the J call TRBJ1-1, with TRBD1 as a possible D gene (5 bases). The CDR3 runs 16 residues. Trimming took off 5 bases at V and 4 bases at J, with 20 bases between the two ends. The germline gives CDR1 MDHEN, CDR2 SYDVKM. The CDR3 nucleotides read TGTGCCAGCAGTACTATCCGGAGGGGTTTGGGCACTGAAGCTTTCTTT. As protein: CASSTIRRGLGTEAFF.

V and J are TRBV29-1 and TRBJ2-7, with TRBD2 matching 12 bases. The ends lost 4 bases at V and 3 bases at J; junction bases unmatched: 1. The CDR3 covers 13 residues. Germline V gene lookup returns CDR1 SQVTM and CDR2 ANQGSEA. The CDR3 sequence: CSVGTSGNYEQYF. The CDR3 bases are TGCAGCGTTGGGACTAGCGGGAACTACGAGCAGTACTTC.

The genes are TRBV28 and TRBJ2-7; maybe TRBD1 (6 bases). CDR3 length: 14 amino acids. CDR1 and CDR2 from the germline V gene are MDHEN and SYDVKM. Trimming pared 6 bases from V and 6 bases from J, leaving 18 bases between. This CDR3 reads CASSPTLQGSEQYF. The DNA of the CDR3 is TGTGCCAGCAGCCCCACACTACAGGGTAGCGAGCAGTACTTC.

This clone was counted many times. V gene TRBV28 combines with J gene TRBJ2-1; 13 bases are a match to TRBD2. In germline, CDR1 is MDHEN, CDR2 SYDVKM. J gave up 10 bases and V 2 bases, and 8 bases lay outside the gene matches. This CDR3 has 16 amino acids. The CDR3 DNA sequence: TGTGCCAGCAGTTTAATCGGACTAGCGGGAGCTGGGGAGCAGTTCTTC. Protein sequence: CASSLIGLAGAGEQFF.

This clone appeared a few times. The rearrangement joins TRBV10-3 to TRBJ2-3, with 10 positions matching TRBD2. Unmatched junction bases numbered 8, after V lost 7 bases and J lost 4 bases. CDR3 length: 15 amino acids. Germline loops: CDR1 ENHRY, CDR2 SYGVKD. CDR3 nucleotide sequence: TGTGCCATCACTCTGGGTCTAGCGGGAGCAGATACGCAGTATTTT. Protein sequence: CAITLGLAGADTQYF.

The chain employs TRBV11-2 and TRBJ2-2; 8 bases match TRBD1. Trimming at V came to 5 bases and at J to 4 bases, leaving 3 bases not matched to a gene. The CDR3 loop spans 14 amino acids. The germline V gene encodes CDR1 SGHAT and CDR2 FQNNGV. The CDR3 reads CASSRQGSTGELFF. CDR3 DNA: TGTGCCAGCAGCAGACAGGGGAGCACCGGGGAGCTGTTTTTT.

This rearrangement joins TRBV4-1 to TRBJ1-2, with D uncertain. From germline, CDR1 is MGHRA and CDR2 YSYEKL. Trimming pared 2 bases from V and 5 bases from J, leaving 6 bases between. The CDR3 runs 12 residues. This CDR3 reads CASSQQLYGYTF. CDR3 nucleotide sequence: TGCGCCAGCAGCCAACAGTTATATGGCTACACCTTC.

This clone was detected a few times. The chain carries TRBV5-5 and TRBJ1-1, with D hard to call. The CDR3 loop spans 13 amino acids. V was pared by 5 bases and J by 0 bases, with 8 bases between. Germline V gene lookup returns CDR1 SGHKS and CDR2 YYEKEE (reference sequence). The CDR3 loop reads CASRGQVNTEAFF. CDR3 nucleotides: TGTGCCAGCAGGGGCCAGGTGAACACTGAAGCTTTCTTT.

The V call is TRBV11-3, the J call TRBJ2-1; TRBD2 might be the D (6 bases). Germline CDR1 and CDR2: SGHNT and YENEEA. Trimming pared 5 bases from V and 0 bases from J, leaving 14 bases between. This CDR3 contains 16 residues. CDR3 sequence (DNA): TGTGCCAGCAGCCCTACTCGCGGGACCTCCTACAATGAGCAGTTCTTC. Its protein product is CASSPTRGTSYNEQFF. The entire variable domain, with the rest obtained from reference TRBV11-3 and TRBJ2-1, is as follows: EAGVVQSPRYKIIEKKQPVAFWCNPISGHNTLYWYLQNLGQGPELLIRYENEEAVDDSQLPKDRFSAERLKGVDSTLKIQPAELGDSAVYLCASSPTRGTSYNEQFFGPGTRLTVL.

This clone was counted between two and nine times. The chain recombines TRBV5-1 with TRBJ1-2; no reliable D call. V dropped 4 bases and J dropped 5 bases, with 18 bases sitting between them. Germline loops: CDR1 SGHRS, CDR2 YFSETQ. The CDR3 loop spans 15 amino acids. CDR3 in amino acids: CASSPGGEARYGYTF. CDR3 sequence (DNA): TGCGCCAGCAGCCCCGGTGGCGAGGCTCGGTATGGCTACACCTTC.

The gene calls are TRBV18 and TRBJ1-1; 7 bases agree with TRBD1. Unmatched junction bases numbered 7, after V lost 3 bases and J lost 3 bases. The length of the CDR3 is 15 residues. The germline gives CDR1 KGHSH, CDR2 LQKENI. In DNA, the CDR3 is TGTGCCAGCTCACCGACCCTTGGACAGGACACTGAAGCTTTCTTT. Translated, it gives CASSPTLGQDTEAFF.

This chain links TRBV7-3 with TRBJ1-1; D is perhaps TRBD1 (5 bases). V gave up 2 bases and J gave up 3 bases, with 10 bases separating them. The length of the CDR3 is 14 residues. Germline V gene data show CDR1 as SGHTA and CDR2 as FQGTGA. Here the CDR3 reads CASSLGQGYTEAFF. CDR3 sequence (DNA): TGTGCCAGCAGCTTAGGCCAGGGTTACACTGAAGCTTTCTTT.

J is TRBJ2-1 and V is TRBV7-9; 7 nucleotides agree with TRBD2. After removal of 5 bases from V and 6 bases from J, the junction contained 10 bases not matched to a gene. This CDR3 region has 15 residues. Germline assignment: CDR1 SEHNR and CDR2 FQNEAQ (reference sequence). CDR3 sequence (DNA): TGTGCCAGCAGCCAACCACAAGCGGGATTCAATGAGCAGTTCTTC. Translated, it gives CASSQPQAGFNEQFF.

This clone appeared a few times. The chain joins TRBV9 to TRBJ2-3; D might be TRBD1 (6 bases). This CDR3 has 15 amino acids. Per the germline V gene, CDR1 is SGDLS and CDR2 is YYNGEE. V was cut by 0 bases and J by 4 bases, with 12 bases left in between. CDR3 amino acids: CASSVAQGPADTQYF. Written as DNA, the CDR3 is TGTGCCAGCAGCGTAGCTCAGGGGCCGGCAGATACGCAGTATTTT.

V and J are TRBV6-5 and TRBJ2-1; possibly TRBD1 for D (5 bases). Germline V CDR1 and CDR2: MNHEY, SVGAGI. V was pared by 4 bases and J by 15 bases, with 13 bases between. The CDR3 is 11 amino acids. CDR3: CASSLGSGWFF. The CDR3 DNA follows: TGTGCCAGCAGTTTAGGTTCAGGGTGGTTCTTC.

This chain's CDR3 is CASSPWRGLQTDTQYF. CDR3 DNA sequence: TGTGCCAGCAGCCCATGGAGGGGCCTTCAAACAGATACGCAGTATTTT. The genes are TRBV7-9 and TRBJ2-3; D is possibly TRBD2 (6 bases). The CDR3 runs to 16 residues. Germline V gene lookup returns CDR1 SEHNR and CDR2 FQNEAQ (reference sequence). The V gene lost 5 bases and the J gene lost 3 bases, with 18 bases spanning the gap.

The chain has TRBV5-1 and TRBJ2-1, with a tentative D call TRBD2 (5 bases). The CDR3 has 13 amino acids. Germline values: CDR1 SGHRS, CDR2 YFSETQ. Trimming took 2 bases from V and 6 from J, leaving 9 bases between them. The CDR3 loop is CASSFDYPNEQFF. The DNA for the CDR3 is TGCGCCAGCAGCTTCGACTATCCCAATGAGCAGTTCTTC. Full variable domain (remainder filled in from reference TRBV5-1 and TRBJ2-1): KAGVTQTPRYLIKTRGQQVTLSCSPISGHRSVSWYQQTPGQGLQFLFEYFSETQRNKGNFPGRFSGRQFSNSRSEMNVSTLELGDSALYLCASSFDYPNEQFFGPGTRLTVL.

The chain links TRBV5-1 to TRBJ2-1, with D possibly matching TRBD2 (7 bases). The CDR3 runs 21 residues. Germline values: CDR1 SGHRS, CDR2 YFSETQ. Trimming took 2 bases from V and 9 from J, leaving 36 bases between them. The chain's CDR3 is CASSLLPSGVQPRNIQGEQFF. The CDR3 nucleotides read TGCGCCAGCAGCTTACTTCCTAGCGGAGTTCAACCCCGCAACATACAGGGTGAGCAGTTCTTC.

Only a few counts were recorded for this clone. V gene TRBV28 combines with J gene TRBJ2-2, with 7 bases aligning to TRBD2. Unmatched junction bases numbered 15, after V lost 10 bases and J lost 7 bases. This CDR3 is 15 amino acids long. Germline lookup yields CDR1 MDHEN and CDR2 SYDVKM. The chain's CDR3 is CATTSSGFAGGELFF. CDR3 nucleotides: TGTGCCACTACATCTAGCGGATTTGCCGGCGGGGAGCTGTTTTTT.